The sequence of this TCR beta chain was determined in a study of OX40 agonist ivuxolimab in advanced cancers. Generated by immunoSEQ multiplex PCR, the TCRdb table keeps only in-frame clones and is missing some. Among under 85,000 clones listed, approximately 78% were seen once. With V trimmed by 4 bases and J by 1 base, 5 bases remained unmatched. CDR1 and CDR2 from the germline V gene are LNHDA and SQIVND (reference sequence). The CDR3 covers 16 residues. Sequencing used CD4+ or CD8+ T cells sorted from blood, obtained in a trial of the OX40 agonist ivuxolimab. The receptor comes from an adult with an advanced solid tumor such as melanoma, head and neck, liver or kidney cancer. The genes are TRBV19 and TRBJ2-3, with 10 bases that match TRBD2. The DNA of the CDR3 is TGTGCCAGTAGTACGGGACTAGCGAGGGGCACAGATACGCAGTATTTT. It translates to CASSTGLARGTDTQYF.